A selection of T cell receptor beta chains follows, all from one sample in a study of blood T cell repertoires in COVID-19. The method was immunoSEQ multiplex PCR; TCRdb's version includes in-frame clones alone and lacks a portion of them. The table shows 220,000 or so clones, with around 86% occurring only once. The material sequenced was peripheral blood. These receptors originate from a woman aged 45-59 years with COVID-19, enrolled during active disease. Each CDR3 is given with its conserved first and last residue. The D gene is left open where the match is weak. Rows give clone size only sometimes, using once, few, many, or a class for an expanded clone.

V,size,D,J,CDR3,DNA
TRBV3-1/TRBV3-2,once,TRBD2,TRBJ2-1,CASSQEGPVGLTLNEQFF,TGTGCCAGCAGCCAAGAAGGGCCTGTGGGACTAACCCTAAATGAGCAGTTCTTC
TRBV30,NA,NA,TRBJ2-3,CAWSATEADTQYF,TGTGCCTGGAGTGCGACAGAGGCAGATACGCAGTATTTT
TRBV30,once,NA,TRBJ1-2,CAWSAGWVLLGGYTF,TGTGCCTGGAGTGCCGGGTGGGTACTCCTGGGTGGCTACACCTTC
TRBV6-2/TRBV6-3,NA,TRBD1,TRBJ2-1,CASSKDRGRNEQFF,TGTGCCAGCAGCAAGGACAGGGGGCGAAATGAGCAGTTCTTC
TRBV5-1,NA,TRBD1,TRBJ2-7,CASSLTGTGGRLEQYF,TGCGCCAGCAGCCTAACCGGGACAGGAGGAAGGTTGGAGCAGTACTTC
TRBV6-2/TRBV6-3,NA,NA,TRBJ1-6,CASSLGYRDSPLHF,TGTGCCAGCAGTTTAGGGTACAGGGATTCACCCCTCCACTTT
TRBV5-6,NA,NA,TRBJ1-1,CASSLGPSRWTEAFF,TGTGCCAGCAGCTTGGGCCCCAGCAGGTGGACTGAAGCTTTCTTT
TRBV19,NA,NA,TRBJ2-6,CASCMEAGANVLTF,TGTGCCAGCTGCATGGAGGCTGGGGCCAACGTCCTGACTTTC
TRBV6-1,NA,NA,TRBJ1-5,CASSRGNQPQHF,TGTGCCAGCAGTCGGGGTAATCAGCCCCAGCATTTT
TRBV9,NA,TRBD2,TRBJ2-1,CASSAGTNNEQFF,TGTGCCAGCAGCGCCGGGACTAACAATGAGCAGTTCTTC
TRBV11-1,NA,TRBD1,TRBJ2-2,CASSNDRVAAGELFF,TGTGCCAGCAGCAACGACAGGGTAGCTGCCGGGGAGCTGTTTTTT
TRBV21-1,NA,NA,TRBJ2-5,CASSEIGDRGETQYF,TGTGCCAGCAGCGAAATCGGTGACAGGGGCGAGACCCAGTACTTC
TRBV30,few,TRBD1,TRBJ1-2,CAWSVGTGGGYTF,TGTGCCTGGAGTGTGGGGACAGGGGGTGGCTACACCTTC
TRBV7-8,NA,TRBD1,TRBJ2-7,CASSLRRDSSYEQYF,TGTGCCAGCAGCTTACGTCGGGACAGCTCCTACGAGCAGTACTTC
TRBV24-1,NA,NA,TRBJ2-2,CATSDLTPNTGELFF,TGTGCCACCAGTGATTTGACACCGAACACCGGGGAGCTGTTTTTT
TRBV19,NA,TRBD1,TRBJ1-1,CASSTSGTGNTEAFF,TGTGCCAGTAGCACCTCCGGGACAGGGAACACTGAAGCTTTCTTT
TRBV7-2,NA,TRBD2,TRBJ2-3,CASSFRTSGGGTDTQYF,TGTGCCAGCAGCTTTAGGACTAGCGGGGGCGGCACAGATACGCAGTATTTT
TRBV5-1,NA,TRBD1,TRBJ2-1,CASSLGQVSYNEQFF,TGCGCCAGCAGCCTAGGACAGGTCTCCTACAATGAGCAGTTCTTC
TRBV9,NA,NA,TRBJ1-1,CASSFGQNTEAFF,TGTGCCAGCAGCTTTGGACAGAACACTGAAGCTTTCTTT
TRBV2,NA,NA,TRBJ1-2,CASPEASNYGYTF,TGTGCCAGCCCCGAGGCATCTAACTATGGCTACACCTTC
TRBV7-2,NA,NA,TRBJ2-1,CASSLWGGAENEQFF,TGTGCCAGCAGCCTCTGGGGGGGGGCTGAAAATGAGCAGTTCTTC
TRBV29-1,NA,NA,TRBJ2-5,CSVSRGTQYF,TGCAGCGTTAGTAGGGGGACCCAGTACTTC
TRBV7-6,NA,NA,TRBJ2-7,CASSALRGGTVEQYF,TGTGCCAGCAGCGCTCTGAGGGGGGGGACCGTCGAGCAGTACTTC
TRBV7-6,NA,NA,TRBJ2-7,CASIGGDEQYF,TGTGCCAGCATTGGGGGCGACGAGCAGTACTTC
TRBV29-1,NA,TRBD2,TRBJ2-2,CSVGVAGLSTGELFF,TGCAGCGTTGGGGTAGCGGGGTTGAGCACCGGGGAGCTGTTTTTT
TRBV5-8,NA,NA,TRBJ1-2,CASSLRQAANYGYTF,TGTGCCAGCAGCTTAAGACAGGCGGCTAACTATGGCTACACCTTC
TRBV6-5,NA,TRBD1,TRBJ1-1,CASSTTGDTEAFF,TGTGCCAGCAGCACAACAGGGGACACTGAAGCTTTCTTT
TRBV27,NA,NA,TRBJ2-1,CASSLGGTHNEQFF,TGTGCCAGCAGTTTAGGGGGGACCCACAATGAGCAGTTCTTC
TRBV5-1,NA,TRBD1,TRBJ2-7,CASSWGQGPHLYEQYF,TGCGCCAGCAGCTGGGGACAGGGCCCCCACCTATACGAGCAGTACTTC
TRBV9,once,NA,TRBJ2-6,CASSADRPLLLGANVLTF,TGTGCCAGCAGCGCGGACAGACCCCTTTTACTCGGGGCCAACGTCCTGACTTTC
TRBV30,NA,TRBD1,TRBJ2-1,CAWSGISTGGEQFF,TGTGCCTGGAGTGGAATATCCACAGGGGGTGAGCAGTTCTTC
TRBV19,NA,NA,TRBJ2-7,CASSTTSYEQYF,TGTGCCAGTAGCACTACTAGTTACGAGCAGTACTTC
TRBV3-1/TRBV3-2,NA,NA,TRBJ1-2,CASSLPGQYYTF,TGTGCCAGCAGCCTTCCTGGACAGTACTACACCTTC
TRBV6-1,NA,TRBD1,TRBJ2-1,CASSDTLRDRVHNEQFF,TGTGCCAGCAGTGACACCCTCCGGGACAGGGTTCACAATGAGCAGTTCTTC
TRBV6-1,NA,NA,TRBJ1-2,CASSERTVPNYGYTF,TGTGCCAGCAGTGAAAGGACAGTACCTAACTATGGCTACACCTTC
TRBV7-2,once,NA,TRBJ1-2,CASSSAYRVDYGYTF,TGTGCCAGCAGCTCAGCGTACAGGGTTGACTATGGCTACACCTTC
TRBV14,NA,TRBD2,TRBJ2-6,CASSPLAGGANVLTF,TGTGCCAGCAGCCCCCTAGCGGGGGGGGCCAACGTCCTGACTTTC
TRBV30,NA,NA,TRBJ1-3,CAWKELARGNTIYF,TGTGCCTGGAAAGAATTAGCGAGGGGAAACACCATATATTTT
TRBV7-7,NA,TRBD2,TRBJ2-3,CASSLTGLATDTQYF,TGTGCCAGCAGCTTGACGGGACTAGCGACAGATACGCAGTATTTT
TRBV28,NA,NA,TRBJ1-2,CASTSEPNYGYTF,TGTGCCAGCACGTCGGAGCCTAACTATGGCTACACCTTC
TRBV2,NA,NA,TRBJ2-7,CASSEIRGGEQYF,TGTGCCAGCAGTGAAATCAGGGGTGGGGAGCAGTACTTC
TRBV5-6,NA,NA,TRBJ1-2,CASSITDYGYTF,TGTGCCAGCAGCATTACGGACTATGGCTACACCTTC
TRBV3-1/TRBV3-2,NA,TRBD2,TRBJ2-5,CASSQASGRETQYF,TGTGCCAGCAGCCAAGCTAGCGGGAGAGAGACCCAGTACTTC
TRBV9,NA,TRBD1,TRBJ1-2,CASSARRPGQGRQRDGYTF,TGTGCCAGCAGCGCTCGTCGACCGGGACAGGGCCGCCAACGGGATGGCTACACCTTC
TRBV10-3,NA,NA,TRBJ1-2,CAISESSQGGYTF,TGTGCCATCAGTGAGTCGTCCCAGGGGGGCTACACCTTC
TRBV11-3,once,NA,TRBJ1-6,CASSLEREVSPLHF,TGTGCCAGCAGCTTGGAGAGGGAAGTTTCACCCCTCCACTTT
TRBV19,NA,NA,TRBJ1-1,CASSIEHAGHEAFF,TGTGCCAGTAGTATAGAACACGCAGGCCATGAAGCTTTCTTT